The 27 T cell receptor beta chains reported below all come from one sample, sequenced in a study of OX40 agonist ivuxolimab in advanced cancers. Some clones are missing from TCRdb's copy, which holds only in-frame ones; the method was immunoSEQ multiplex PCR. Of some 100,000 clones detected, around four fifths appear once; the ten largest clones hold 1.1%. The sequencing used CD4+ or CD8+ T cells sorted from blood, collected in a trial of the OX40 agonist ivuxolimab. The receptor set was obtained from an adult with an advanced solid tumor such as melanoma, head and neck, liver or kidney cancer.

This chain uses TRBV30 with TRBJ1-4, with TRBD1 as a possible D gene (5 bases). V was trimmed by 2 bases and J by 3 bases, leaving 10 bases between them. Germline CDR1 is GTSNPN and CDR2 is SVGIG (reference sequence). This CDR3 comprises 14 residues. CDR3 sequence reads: CAWSPNRSNEKLFF. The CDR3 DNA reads TGTGCCTGGAGTCCCAACAGGTCTAATGAAAAACTGTTTTTT.

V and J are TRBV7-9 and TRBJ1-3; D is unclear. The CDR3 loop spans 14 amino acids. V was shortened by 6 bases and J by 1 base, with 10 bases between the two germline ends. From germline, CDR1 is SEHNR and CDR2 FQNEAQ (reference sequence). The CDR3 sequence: CASSFPGSGNTIYF. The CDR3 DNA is TGTGCCAGCAGTTTTCCAGGATCTGGAAACACCATATATTTT.

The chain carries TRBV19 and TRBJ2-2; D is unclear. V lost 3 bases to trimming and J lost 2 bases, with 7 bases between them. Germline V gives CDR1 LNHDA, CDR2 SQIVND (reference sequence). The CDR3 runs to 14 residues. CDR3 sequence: CASSMPPNTGELFF. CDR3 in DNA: TGTGCCAGTAGTATGCCACCTAACACCGGGGAGCTGTTTTTT.

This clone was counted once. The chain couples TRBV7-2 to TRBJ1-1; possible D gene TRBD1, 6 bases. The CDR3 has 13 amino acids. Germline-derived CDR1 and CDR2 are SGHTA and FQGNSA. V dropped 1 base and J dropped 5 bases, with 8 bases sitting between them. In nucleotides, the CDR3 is TGTGCCAGCAGCTTAGGAGGGGGGACTGAAGCTTTCTTT. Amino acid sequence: CASSLGGGTEAFF.

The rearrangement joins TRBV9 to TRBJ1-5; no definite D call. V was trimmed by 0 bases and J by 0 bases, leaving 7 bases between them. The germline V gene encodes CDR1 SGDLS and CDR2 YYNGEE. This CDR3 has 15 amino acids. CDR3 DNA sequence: TGTGCCAGCAGCGTAGCTGGAGGTAGCAATCAGCCCCAGCATTTT. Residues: CASSVAGGSNQPQHF.

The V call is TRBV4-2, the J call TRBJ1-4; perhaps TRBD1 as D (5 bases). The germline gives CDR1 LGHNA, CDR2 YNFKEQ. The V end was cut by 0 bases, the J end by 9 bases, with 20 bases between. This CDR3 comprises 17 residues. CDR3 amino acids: CASSQDNLMQGNKKLFF. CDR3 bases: TGTGCCAGCAGCCAAGATAACTTAATGCAGGGCAATAAAAAACTGTTTTTT.

The DNA for the CDR3 is TGTGCCAGCAGCCAAGTGGCAGGGGCGAACACTGAAGCTTTCTTT. Translation gives CASSQVAGANTEAFF. The chain recombines TRBV14 with TRBJ1-1, with D perhaps matching TRBD1 (6 bases). The CDR3 sequence is 15 residues long. The germline gives CDR1 SGHDN, CDR2 FVKESK. V was pared by 1 base and J by 1 base, with 10 bases between.

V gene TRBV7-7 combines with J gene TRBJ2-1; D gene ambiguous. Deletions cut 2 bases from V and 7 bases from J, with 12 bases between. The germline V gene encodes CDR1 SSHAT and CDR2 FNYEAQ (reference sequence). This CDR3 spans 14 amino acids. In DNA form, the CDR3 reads TGTGCCAGCAGCTTAAATCCCGGGCATAATGAGCAGTTCTTC. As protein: CASSLNPGHNEQFF.

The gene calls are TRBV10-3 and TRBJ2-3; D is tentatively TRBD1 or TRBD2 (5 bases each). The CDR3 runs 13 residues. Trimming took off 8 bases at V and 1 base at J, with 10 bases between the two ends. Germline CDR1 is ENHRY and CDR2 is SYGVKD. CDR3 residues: CAIARGGTDTQYF. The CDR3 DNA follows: TGTGCCATCGCGAGGGGAGGCACAGATACGCAGTATTTT.

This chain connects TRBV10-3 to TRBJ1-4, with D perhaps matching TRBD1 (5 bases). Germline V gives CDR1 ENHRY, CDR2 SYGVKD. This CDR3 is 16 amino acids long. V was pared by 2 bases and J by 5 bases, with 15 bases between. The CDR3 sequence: CAISEGRGEGNEKLFF. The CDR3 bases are TGTGCCATCAGTGAGGGTCGTGGGGAGGGGAATGAAAAACTGTTTTTT.

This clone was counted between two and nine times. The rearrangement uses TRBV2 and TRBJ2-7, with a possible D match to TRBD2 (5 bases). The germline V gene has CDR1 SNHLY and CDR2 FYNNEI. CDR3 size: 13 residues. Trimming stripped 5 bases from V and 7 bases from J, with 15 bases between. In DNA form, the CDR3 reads TGTGCCAGCAGTCGGACTGCCCGAGGGGAGCAGTACTTC. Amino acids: CASSRTARGEQYF.

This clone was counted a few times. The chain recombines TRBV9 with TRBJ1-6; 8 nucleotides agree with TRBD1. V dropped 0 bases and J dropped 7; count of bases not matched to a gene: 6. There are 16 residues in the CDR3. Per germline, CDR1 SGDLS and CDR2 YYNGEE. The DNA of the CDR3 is TGTGCCAGCAGCGTAGGCTGGGGACAGGCGAATTCACCCCTCCACTTT. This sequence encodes CASSVGWGQANSPLHF. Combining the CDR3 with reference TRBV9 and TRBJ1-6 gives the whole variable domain DSGVTQTPKHLITATGQRVTLRCSPRSGDLSVYWYQQSLDQGLQFLIQYYNGEERAKGNILERFSAQQFPDLHSELNLSSLELGDSALYFCASSVGWGQANSPLHFGNGTRLTVT.

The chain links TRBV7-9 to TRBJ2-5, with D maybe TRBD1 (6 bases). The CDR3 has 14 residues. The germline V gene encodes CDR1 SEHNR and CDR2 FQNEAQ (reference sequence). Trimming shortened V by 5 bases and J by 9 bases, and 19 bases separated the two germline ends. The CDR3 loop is CASSPSRGTGPQYF. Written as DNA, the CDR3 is TGTGCCAGCAGCCCTAGCCGGGGTACAGGGCCCCAGTACTTC.

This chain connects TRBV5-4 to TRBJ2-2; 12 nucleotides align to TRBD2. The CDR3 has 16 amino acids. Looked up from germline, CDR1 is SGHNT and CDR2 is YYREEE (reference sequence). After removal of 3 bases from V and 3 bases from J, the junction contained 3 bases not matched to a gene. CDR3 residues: CASSSRLAGDTGELFF. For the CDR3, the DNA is TGTGCCAGCAGCTCGAGACTAGCGGGAGACACCGGGGAGCTGTTTTTT.

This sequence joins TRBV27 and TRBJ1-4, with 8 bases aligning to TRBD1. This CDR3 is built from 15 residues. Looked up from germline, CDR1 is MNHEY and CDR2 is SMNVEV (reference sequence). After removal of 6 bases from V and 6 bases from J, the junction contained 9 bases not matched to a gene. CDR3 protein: CASRPTGDLDEKLFF. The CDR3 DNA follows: TGTGCCAGCAGGCCGACAGGGGACTTAGATGAAAAACTGTTTTTT. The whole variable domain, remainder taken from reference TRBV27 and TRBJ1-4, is EAQVTQNPRYLITVTGKKLTVTCSQNMNHEYMSWYRQDPGLGLRQIYYSMNVEVTDKGDVPEGYKVSRKEKRNFPLILESPSPNQTSLYFCASRPTGDLDEKLFFGSGTQLSVL.

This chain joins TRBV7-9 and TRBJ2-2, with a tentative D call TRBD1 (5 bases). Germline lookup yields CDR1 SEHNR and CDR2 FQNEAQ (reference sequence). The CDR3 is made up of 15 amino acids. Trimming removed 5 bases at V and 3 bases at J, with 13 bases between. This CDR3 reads CASSDRRIYTGELFF. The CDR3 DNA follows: TGTGCCAGCAGCGACAGAAGAATTTACACCGGGGAGCTGTTTTTT.

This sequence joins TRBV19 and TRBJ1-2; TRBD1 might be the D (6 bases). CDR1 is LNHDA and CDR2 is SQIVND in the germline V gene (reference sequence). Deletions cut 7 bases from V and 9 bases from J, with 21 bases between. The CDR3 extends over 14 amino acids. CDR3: CASTSEGRGKSYTF. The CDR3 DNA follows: TGTGCCAGTACCTCCGAGGGTAGGGGGAAGAGCTACACCTTC.

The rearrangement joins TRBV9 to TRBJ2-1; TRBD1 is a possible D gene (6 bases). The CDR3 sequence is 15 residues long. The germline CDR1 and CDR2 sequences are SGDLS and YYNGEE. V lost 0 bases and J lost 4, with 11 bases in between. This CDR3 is CASSVDGDNYNEQFF. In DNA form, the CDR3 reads TGTGCCAGCAGCGTAGATGGGGACAATTACAATGAGCAGTTCTTC.

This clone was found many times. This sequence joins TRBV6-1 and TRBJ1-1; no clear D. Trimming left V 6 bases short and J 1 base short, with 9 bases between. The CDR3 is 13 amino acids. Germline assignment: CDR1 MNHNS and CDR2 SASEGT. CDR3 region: CASSLEENTEAFF. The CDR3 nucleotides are TGTGCCAGCAGCCTCGAGGAGAACACTGAAGCTTTCTTT.

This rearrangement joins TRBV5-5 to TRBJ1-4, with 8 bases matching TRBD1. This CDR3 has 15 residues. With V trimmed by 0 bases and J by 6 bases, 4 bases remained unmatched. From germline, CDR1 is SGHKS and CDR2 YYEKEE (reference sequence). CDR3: CASSLGQGADEKLFF. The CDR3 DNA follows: TGTGCCAGCAGCTTGGGTCAGGGGGCAGATGAAAAACTGTTTTTT.

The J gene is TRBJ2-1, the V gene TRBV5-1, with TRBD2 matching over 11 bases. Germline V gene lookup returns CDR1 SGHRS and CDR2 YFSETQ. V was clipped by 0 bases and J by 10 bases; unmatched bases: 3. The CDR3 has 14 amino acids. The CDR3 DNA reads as TGCGCCAGCAGCTTGGCGCTAGCGGGGGGAGAGCAGTTCTTC. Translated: CASSLALAGGEQFF.

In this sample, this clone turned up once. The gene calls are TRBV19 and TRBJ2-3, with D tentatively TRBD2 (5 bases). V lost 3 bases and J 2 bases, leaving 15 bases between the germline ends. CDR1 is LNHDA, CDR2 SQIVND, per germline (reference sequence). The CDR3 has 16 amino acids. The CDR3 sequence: CASSIRREGITDTQYF. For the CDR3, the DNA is TGTGCCAGTAGTATTCGAAGAGAGGGTATCACAGATACGCAGTATTTT.

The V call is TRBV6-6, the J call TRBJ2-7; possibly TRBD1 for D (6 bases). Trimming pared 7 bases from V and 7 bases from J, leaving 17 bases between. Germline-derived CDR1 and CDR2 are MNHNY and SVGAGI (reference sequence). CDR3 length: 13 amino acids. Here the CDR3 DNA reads TGTGCCAGCACCTTTGCGCTGGGGACAGAGCAGTACTTC. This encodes CASTFALGTEQYF.

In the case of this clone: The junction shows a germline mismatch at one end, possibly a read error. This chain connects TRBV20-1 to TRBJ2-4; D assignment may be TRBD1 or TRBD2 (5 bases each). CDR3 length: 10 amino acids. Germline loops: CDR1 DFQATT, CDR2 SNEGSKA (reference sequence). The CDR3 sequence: CSAKEYGAHF. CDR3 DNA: TGCAGTGCTAAAGAGTACGGGGCACACTTC.

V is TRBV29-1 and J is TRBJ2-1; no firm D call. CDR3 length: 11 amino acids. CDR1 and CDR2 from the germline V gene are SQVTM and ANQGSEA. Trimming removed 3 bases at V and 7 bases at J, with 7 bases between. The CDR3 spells CSVESANEQFF. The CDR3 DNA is TGCAGCGTTGAGTCAGCTAATGAGCAGTTCTTC.

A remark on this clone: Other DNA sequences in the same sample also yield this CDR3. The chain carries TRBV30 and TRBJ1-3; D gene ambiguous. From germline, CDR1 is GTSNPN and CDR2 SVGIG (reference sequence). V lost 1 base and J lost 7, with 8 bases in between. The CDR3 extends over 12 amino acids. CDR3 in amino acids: CAWSGSGNTIYF. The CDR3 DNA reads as TGTGCCTGGAGTGGATCGGGGAACACCATATATTTT.

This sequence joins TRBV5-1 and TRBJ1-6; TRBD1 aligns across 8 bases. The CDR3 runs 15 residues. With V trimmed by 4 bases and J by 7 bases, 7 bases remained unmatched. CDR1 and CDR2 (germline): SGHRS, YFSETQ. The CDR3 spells CASSRLQGGNSPLHF. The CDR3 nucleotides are TGCGCCAGCAGCCGATTACAGGGGGGGAATTCACCCCTCCACTTT.